A selection of T cell receptor beta chains follows, all from one sample in a study of cytomegalovirus exposure and HLA in healthy donors. Data came from immunoSEQ multiplex PCR; TCRdb stores just in-frame clones and leaves some out. The profile shows 95,000 to 100,000 clones, over 8% of them singletons. Sequencing was performed on PBMCs. The source is a man over 45 in good health and CMV-seropositive. Each CDR3 is given with its conserved first and last residue. A D gene is named only where the DNA matches it firmly. Size is stated for part of the rows, as once, few or many counts, or as a class when the clone is expanded.

J,size,V,D,DNA,CDR3
TRBJ1-1,.,TRBV6-5,.,TGTGCCAGCAGTTACAGAGGGTACGGCACTGAAGCTTTCTTT,CASSYRGYGTEAFF
TRBJ2-7,.,TRBV30,.,TGTGCCTGGAAACGGGACAGCGGGTTCGGCGAGCAGTACTTC,CAWKRDSGFGEQYF
TRBJ2-5,few,TRBV19,TRBD2,TGTGCCAGTTTGCGTGAACGCGGACTAGCGGGAGGGCCGTTTAGGAAGGAGACCCAGTACTTC,CASLRERGLAGGPFRKETQYF
TRBJ2-3,.,TRBV5-8,TRBD1,TGTGCCAGCAGCTTGAGGCCGGGACAGACAAATACGCAGTATTTT,CASSLRPGQTNTQYF
TRBJ1-1,few,TRBV18,.,TGTGCCAGCTCACCAAACAGGAACACTGAAGCTTTCTTT,CASSPNRNTEAFF
TRBJ1-3,few,TRBV2,TRBD1,TGTGCCAGCAGGGGACAGCTGACTGGAAACACCATATATTTT,CASRGQLTGNTIYF
TRBJ2-5,few,TRBV18,.,TGTGCCAGCTCACCGCACCCGGGAGAGACCCAGTACTTC,CASSPHPGETQYF
TRBJ1-4,.,TRBV18,.,TGTGCCAGCTCACCCCGACAGGCTAATGAAAAACTGTTTTTT,CASSPRQANEKLFF
TRBJ2-1,few,TRBV11-1,.,TGTGCCAGCAGCCGACTCCATAACAATGAGCAGTTCTTC,CASSRLHNNEQFF
TRBJ1-6,many,TRBV6-1,TRBD1,TGTGCCAGCAGTGAAGCGTCACAGGGGCTTAATTCACCCCTCCACTTT,CASSEASQGLNSPLHF
TRBJ1-4,few,TRBV29-1,.,TGCAGCGTATTAAACCGACAGGCAACTAATGAAAAACTGTTTTTT,CSVLNRQATNEKLFF
TRBJ1-2,.,TRBV28,.,TGTGCCAGCACCGAGAGGGGGAAGGGAGATGGCTACACCTTC,CASTERGKGDGYTF
TRBJ2-5,.,TRBV5-1,TRBD1,TGCGCCAGCAGCTTGGGGACAGGCCAAGAGACCCAGTACTTC,CASSLGTGQETQYF
TRBJ2-7,few,TRBV6-6,.,TGTGCCAGCAGAGGGCGGGACGGACACTACGAGCAGTACTTC,CASRGRDGHYEQYF
TRBJ2-3,.,TRBV7-2,TRBD2,TGTGCCAGCAGCTTAGGGCTAGCGGGAAGACGCACAGATACGCAGTATTTT,CASSLGLAGRRTDTQYF
TRBJ1-1,.,TRBV29-1,TRBD1,TGCAGCGCCTCGATTGGGGGACAGGTTAATGAAGCTTTCTTT,CSASIGGQVNEAFF
TRBJ1-1,few,TRBV10-3,TRBD1,TGTGCCATCAGCCTAGGGGGCGGAGGGAACACTGAAGCTTTCTTT,CAISLGGGGNTEAFF
TRBJ2-3,few,TRBV6-1,.,TGTGCCAGCAGTCAGGGAGGAGATACGCAGTATTTT,CASSQGGDTQYF
TRBJ2-1,.,TRBV10-3,TRBD1,TGTGCCATCAGTGATGGGACAGGGGGTGATGAGCAGTTCTTC,CAISDGTGGDEQFF
TRBJ1-1,.,TRBV11-3,.,TGTGCCAGCAGCTTCGCCCGGGACACTGAAGCTTTCTTT,CASSFARDTEAFF
TRBJ1-1,many,TRBV30,.,TGTGCCTGGAGTGGGGGAGGTAGAGTCCCGAACACTGAAGCTTTCTTT,CAWSGGGRVPNTEAFF
TRBJ2-1,few,TRBV2,TRBD2,TGTGCCAGCACGCGGACTAGCGGGATAGGTGAGCAGTTCTTC,CASTRTSGIGEQFF
TRBJ1-1,few,TRBV4-3,.,TGCGCCAGCAGCCAAGATATGGCAGACACTGAAGCTTTCTTT,CASSQDMADTEAFF
TRBJ2-3,few,TRBV6-6,TRBD2,TGTGCCAGCAGTTACTCGAGGGCGGGACTAACAGATACGCAGTATTTT,CASSYSRAGLTDTQYF
TRBJ1-1,few,TRBV7-2,TRBD1,TGTGCCAGCAGCCCCCGACCGGGACAGGGGGCTTCTGAAGCTTTCTTT,CASSPRPGQGASEAFF
TRBJ2-1,.,TRBV11-3,TRBD1,TGTGCCAGCAGCCCAGGGACAGATTACAATGAGCAGTTCTTC,CASSPGTDYNEQFF
TRBJ1-2,few,TRBV30,TRBD1,TGTGCCTGGAGCAAGGACAGGCTGGGACATGGCTACACCTTC,CAWSKDRLGHGYTF
TRBJ2-2,.,TRBV13,.,TGTGCCAGCAGCATTTCCGGGACATCGAACACCGGGGAGCTGTTTTTT,CASSISGTSNTGELFF
TRBJ1-4,.,TRBV18,.,TGTGCCAGCTCACCTAATAGGGGCGAAAAACTGTTTTTT,CASSPNRGEKLFF
TRBJ2-7,few,TRBV7-2,.,TGTGCCAGCAGCTTAGTATCGGGAGTTGGCAACGAGCAGTACTTC,CASSLVSGVGNEQYF
TRBJ1-6,few,TRBV9,.,TGTGCCAGCAGCGTACACGACGGGAATTCACCCCTCCACTTT,CASSVHDGNSPLHF
TRBJ1-1,few,TRBV9,TRBD1,TGTGCCAGCAGCGCCGGGACAGGGAACACTGAAGCTTTCTTT,CASSAGTGNTEAFF
TRBJ1-4,few,TRBV5-6,.,TGTGCCAGCAGCTTGGCGGGAGTAGGAGGTAATGAAAAACTGTTTTTT,CASSLAGVGGNEKLFF
TRBJ1-5,.,TRBV18,.,TGTGCCAGCTCCATCGACAGTCAAAGCAATCAGCCCCAGCATTTT,CASSIDSQSNQPQHF
TRBJ2-1,.,TRBV9,.,TGTGCCAGCAGCGTAGGGGGGCTGTCCTACAATGAGCAGTTCTTC,CASSVGGLSYNEQFF
TRBJ2-1,.,TRBV27,TRBD2,TGTGCCAGCAGTTTTAGCGGGAGGCCCTACAATGAGCAGTTCTTC,CASSFSGRPYNEQFF
TRBJ2-1,.,TRBV28,TRBD2,TGTGCCAGCAAAGTGGCGGGGACTAGCGGGTTTAATGAGCAGTTCTTC,CASKVAGTSGFNEQFF
TRBJ2-7,.,TRBV5-1,TRBD1,TGCGCCAGCAGCTCCACCGGGGACAGGTTCGCCTACGGGCAGTACTTC,CASSSTGDRFAYGQYF
TRBJ2-2,few,TRBV7-2,.,TGTGCCAGCAGACGTACGGCAACCGGGGAGCTGTCTTTT,CASRRTATGELSF
TRBJ2-7,.,TRBV10-3,TRBD1,TGTGCCATCAAAGTCGGGACAGACCATGGCGAGCAGTACTTC,CAIKVGTDHGEQYF
TRBJ2-7,few,TRBV7-2,.,TGTGCCAGCAGCTTATTAGGCAGGGGGGCCTCCTACGAGCAGTACTTC,CASSLLGRGASYEQYF
TRBJ1-1,.,TRBV7-9,.,TGTGCCAGCAGCTTAGGTAGCAGGGGAAACACTGAAGCTTTCTTT,CASSLGSRGNTEAFF